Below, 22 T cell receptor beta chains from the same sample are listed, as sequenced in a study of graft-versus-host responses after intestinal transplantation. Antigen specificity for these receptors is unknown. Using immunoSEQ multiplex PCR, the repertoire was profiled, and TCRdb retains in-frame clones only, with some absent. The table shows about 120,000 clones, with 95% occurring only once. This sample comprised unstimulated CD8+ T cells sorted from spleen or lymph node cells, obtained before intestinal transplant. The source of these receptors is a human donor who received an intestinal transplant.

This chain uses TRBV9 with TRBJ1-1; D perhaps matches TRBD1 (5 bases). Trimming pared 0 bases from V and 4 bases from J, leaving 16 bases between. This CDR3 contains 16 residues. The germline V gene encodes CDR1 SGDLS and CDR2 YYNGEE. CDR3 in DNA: TGTGCCAGCAGCGTAGAGGACGGAGGGGAGGGCACTGAAGCTTTCTTT. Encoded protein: CASSVEDGGEGTEAFF.

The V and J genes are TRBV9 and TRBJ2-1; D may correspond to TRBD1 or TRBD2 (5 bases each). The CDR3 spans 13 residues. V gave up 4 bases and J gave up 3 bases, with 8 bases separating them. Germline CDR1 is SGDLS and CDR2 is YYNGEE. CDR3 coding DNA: TGTGCCAGCAGCAATGGGGGCTACAATGAGCAGTTCTTC. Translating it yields CASSNGGYNEQFF.

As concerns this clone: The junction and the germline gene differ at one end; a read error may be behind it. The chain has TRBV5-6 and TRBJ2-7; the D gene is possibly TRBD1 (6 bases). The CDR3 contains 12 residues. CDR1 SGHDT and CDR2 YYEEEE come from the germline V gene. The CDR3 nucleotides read TGTGCCAGCAGCTTGGGAGGGGCTCACAGGGACTTC. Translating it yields CASSLGGAHRDF. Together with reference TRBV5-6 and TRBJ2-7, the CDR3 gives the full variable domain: DAGVTQSPTHLIKTRGQQVTLRCSPKSGHDTVSWYQQALGQGPQFIFQYYEEEERQRGNFPDRFSGHQFPNYSSELNVNALLLGDSALYLCASSLGGAHRDFGPGTRLTVT.

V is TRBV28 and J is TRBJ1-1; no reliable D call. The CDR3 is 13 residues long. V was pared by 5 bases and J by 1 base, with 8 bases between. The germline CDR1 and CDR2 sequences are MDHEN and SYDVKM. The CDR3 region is CASSKTANTEAFF. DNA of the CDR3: TGTGCCAGCAGTAAAACAGCGAACACTGAAGCTTTCTTT.

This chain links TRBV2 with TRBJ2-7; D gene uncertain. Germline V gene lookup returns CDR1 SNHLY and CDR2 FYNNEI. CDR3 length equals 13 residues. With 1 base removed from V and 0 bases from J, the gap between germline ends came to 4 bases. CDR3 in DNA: TGTGCCAGCAGTGAAGGACACTCCTACGAGCAGTACTTC. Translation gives CASSEGHSYEQYF.

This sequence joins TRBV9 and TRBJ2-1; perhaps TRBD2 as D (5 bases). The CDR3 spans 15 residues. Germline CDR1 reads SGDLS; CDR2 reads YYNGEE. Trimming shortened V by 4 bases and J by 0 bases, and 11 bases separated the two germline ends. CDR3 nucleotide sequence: TGTGCCAGCAGCATTAGCGTCTCCTCCTACAATGAGCAGTTCTTC. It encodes CASSISVSSYNEQFF.

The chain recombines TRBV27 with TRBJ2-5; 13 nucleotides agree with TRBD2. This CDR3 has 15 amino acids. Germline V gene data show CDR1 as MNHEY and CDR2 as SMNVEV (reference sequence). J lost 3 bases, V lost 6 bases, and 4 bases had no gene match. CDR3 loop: CASRPGTSGKETQYF. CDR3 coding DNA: TGTGCCAGCAGACCTGGGACTAGCGGGAAAGAGACCCAGTACTTC.

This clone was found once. The CDR3 here is CASSPGLAAYNEQFF. The CDR3 nucleotides read TGTGCCAGCAGCCCGGGACTAGCGGCCTACAATGAGCAGTTCTTC. The chain joins TRBV9 to TRBJ2-1; TRBD2 agrees at 11 bases. V lost 4 bases and J lost 2; bases outside the gene matches: 2. The CDR3 is 15 amino acids. The V gene's germline CDR1 is SGDLS and CDR2 YYNGEE.

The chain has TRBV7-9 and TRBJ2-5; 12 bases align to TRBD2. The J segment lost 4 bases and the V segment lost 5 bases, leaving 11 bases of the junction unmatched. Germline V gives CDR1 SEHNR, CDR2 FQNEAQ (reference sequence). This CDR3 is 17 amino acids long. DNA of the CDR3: TGTGCCAGCAGCCCCAGGCGGACTAGCGGGAAGCCAGAGACCCAGTACTTC. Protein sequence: CASSPRRTSGKPETQYF.

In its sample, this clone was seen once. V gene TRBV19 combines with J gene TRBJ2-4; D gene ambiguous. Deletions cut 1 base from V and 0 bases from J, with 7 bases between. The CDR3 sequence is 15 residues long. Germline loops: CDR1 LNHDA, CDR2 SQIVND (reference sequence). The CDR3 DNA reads TGTGCCAGTAGTATAGCCATGATAGCCAAAAACATTCAGTACTTC. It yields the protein CASSIAMIAKNIQYF.

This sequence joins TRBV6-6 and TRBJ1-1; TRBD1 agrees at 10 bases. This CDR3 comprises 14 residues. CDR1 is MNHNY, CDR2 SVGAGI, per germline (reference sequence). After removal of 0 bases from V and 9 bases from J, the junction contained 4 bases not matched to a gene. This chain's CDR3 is CASSYSGQGGKAFF. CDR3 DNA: TGTGCCAGCAGTTACTCCGGACAGGGGGGAAAAGCTTTCTTT.

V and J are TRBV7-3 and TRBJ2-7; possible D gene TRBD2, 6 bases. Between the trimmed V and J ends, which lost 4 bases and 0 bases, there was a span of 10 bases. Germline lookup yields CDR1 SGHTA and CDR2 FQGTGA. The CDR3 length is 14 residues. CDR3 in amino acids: CASSSLGGSYEQYF. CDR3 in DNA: TGTGCCAGCAGCTCATTGGGGGGCTCCTACGAGCAGTACTTC.

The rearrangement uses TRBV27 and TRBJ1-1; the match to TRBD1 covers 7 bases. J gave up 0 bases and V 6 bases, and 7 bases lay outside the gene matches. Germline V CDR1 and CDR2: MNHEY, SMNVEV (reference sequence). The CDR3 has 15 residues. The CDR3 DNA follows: TGTGCCAGCAGCAGGCCCGGGACAGTGAACACTGAAGCTTTCTTT. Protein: CASSRPGTVNTEAFF.

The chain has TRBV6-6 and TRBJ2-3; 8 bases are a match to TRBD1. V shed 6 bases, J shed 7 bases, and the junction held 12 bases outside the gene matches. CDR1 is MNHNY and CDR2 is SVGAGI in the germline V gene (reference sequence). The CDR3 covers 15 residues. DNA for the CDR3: TGTGCCAGCAGGGACTACAGGGGGACACAGAATACGCAGTATTTT. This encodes CASRDYRGTQNTQYF.

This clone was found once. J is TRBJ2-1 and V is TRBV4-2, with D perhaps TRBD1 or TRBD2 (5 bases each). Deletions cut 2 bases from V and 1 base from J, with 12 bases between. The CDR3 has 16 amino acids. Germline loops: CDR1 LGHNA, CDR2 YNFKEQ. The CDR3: CASSQTSGTSYNEQFF. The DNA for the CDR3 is TGTGCCAGCAGCCAAACCTCCGGGACGTCCTACAATGAGCAGTTCTTC.

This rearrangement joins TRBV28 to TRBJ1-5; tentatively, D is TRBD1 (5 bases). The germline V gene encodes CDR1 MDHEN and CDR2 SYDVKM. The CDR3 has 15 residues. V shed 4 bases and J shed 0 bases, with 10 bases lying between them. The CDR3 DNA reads TGTGCCAGCAGTTCCCCCACAGGTAGCAATCAGCCCCAGCATTTT. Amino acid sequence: CASSSPTGSNQPQHF. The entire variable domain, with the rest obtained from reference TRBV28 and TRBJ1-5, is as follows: DVKVTQSSRYLVKRTGEKVFLECVQDMDHENMFWYRQDPGLGLRLIYFSYDVKMKEKGDIPEGYSVSREKKERFSLILESASTNQTSMYLCASSSPTGSNQPQHFGDGTRLSIL.

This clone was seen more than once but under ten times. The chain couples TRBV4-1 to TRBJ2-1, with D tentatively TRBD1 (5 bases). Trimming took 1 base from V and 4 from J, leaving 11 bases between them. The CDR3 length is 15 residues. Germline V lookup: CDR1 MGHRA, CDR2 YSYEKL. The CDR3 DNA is TGCGCCAGCAGCCAAGTGCAGGGAAGGTACAATGAGCAGTTCTTC. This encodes CASSQVQGRYNEQFF.

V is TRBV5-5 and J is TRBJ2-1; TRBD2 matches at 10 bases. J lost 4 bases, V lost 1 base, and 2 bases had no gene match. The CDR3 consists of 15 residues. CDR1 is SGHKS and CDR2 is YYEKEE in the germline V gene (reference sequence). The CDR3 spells CASSLWTSGYNEQFF. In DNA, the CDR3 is TGTGCCAGCAGCTTGTGGACTAGCGGATACAATGAGCAGTTCTTC. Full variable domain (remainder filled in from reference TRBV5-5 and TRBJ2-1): DAGVTQSPTHLIKTRGQQVTLRCSPISGHKSVSWYQQVLGQGPQFIFQYYEKEERGRGNFPDRFSARQFPNYSSELNVNALLLGDSALYLCASSLWTSGYNEQFFGPGTRLTVL.

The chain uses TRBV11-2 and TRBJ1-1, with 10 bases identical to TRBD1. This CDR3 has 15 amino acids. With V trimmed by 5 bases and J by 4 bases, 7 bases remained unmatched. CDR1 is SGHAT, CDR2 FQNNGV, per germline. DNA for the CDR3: TGTGCCAGCAGCCCGACAGGGGGCGTTGGCACTGAAGCTTTCTTT. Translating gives CASSPTGGVGTEAFF.

DNA for the CDR3: TGTGCCAGCAGCCTTACAGGGGAACCTGAAGCTTTCTTT. Translation gives CASSLTGEPEAFF. The chain is built from TRBV9 and TRBJ1-1, with 7 bases fitting TRBD1. V was clipped by 4 bases and J by 6 bases; unmatched bases: 6. Germline V CDR1 and CDR2: SGDLS, YYNGEE. The length of the CDR3 is 13 residues.

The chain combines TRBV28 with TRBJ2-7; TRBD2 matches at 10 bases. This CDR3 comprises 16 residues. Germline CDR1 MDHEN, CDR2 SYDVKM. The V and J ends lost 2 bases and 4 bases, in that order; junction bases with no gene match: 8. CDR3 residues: CASSLGGGTSAYEQYF. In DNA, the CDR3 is TGTGCCAGCAGTTTAGGAGGGGGGACTAGCGCGTACGAGCAGTACTTC.

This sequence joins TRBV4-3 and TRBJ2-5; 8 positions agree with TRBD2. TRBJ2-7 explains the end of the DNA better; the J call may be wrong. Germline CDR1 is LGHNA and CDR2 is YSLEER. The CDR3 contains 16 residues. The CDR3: CASSPNPGTSSHEQYF. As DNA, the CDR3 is TGCGCCAGCAGCCCCAACCCCGGGACTAGTAGCCACGAGCAGTACTTC.